This T cell receptor beta chain was sequenced in a study of blood T cell repertoires in COVID-19. Study-level background: The United States, Italy and Spain provided the acute and convalescent COVID-19 samples.

The length of the CDR3 is 18 residues. With V trimmed by 3 bases and J by 1 base, 15 bases remained unmatched. In germline, CDR1 is SGDLS, CDR2 YYNGEE. Libraries were prepared by immunoSEQ multiplex PCR; TCRdb keeps only in-frame clonotypes and omits some of them. The repertoire holds about 220,000 clones, with approximately 89% as singletons. The chain combines TRBV9 with TRBJ1-1; 7 bases line up with TRBD1. Sequencing input: PBMCs or T cells enriched from blood (not recorded which). This TCR was recovered from a woman aged 40-49 years with acute COVID-19. CDR3 in DNA: TGTGCCAGCAGCGGACAGGGCTCAGGCTTGAGATCGAACACTGAAGCTTTCTTT. Protein product: CASSGQGSGLRSNTEAFF.